Listed below are T cell receptor beta chains from one sample, sequenced in a study of memory CD4+ T cells and cytomegalovirus serostatus. Repertoires were generated with immunoSEQ multiplex PCR, while TCRdb's copy carries only in-frame clones and drops some. The table records more than 35,000 clones, roughly 85% of them present only once. Sequencing was performed on memory CD4+ T cells from blood. The receptors come from an adult in good health and CMV-seropositive. The CDR3 runs from the conserved cysteine through the conserved F or W. The D gene is left open where the match is weak. Size values are once, few and many counts, or a class for expanded clones, and some rows have none.

d_call,j_call,v_call,clone_size,cdr3_aa,cdr3_nt
-,TRBJ1-1,TRBV7-9,-,CASSPGAQNTEAFF,TGTGCCAGCAGCCCAGGGGCCCAGAACACTGAAGCTTTCTTT
-,TRBJ1-5,TRBV19,-,CASSTLHDSNQPQHF,TGTGCCAGTAGTACCCTACACGATAGCAATCAGCCCCAGCATTTT
TRBD1,TRBJ1-3,TRBV28,-,CATSKTGSAGNTIYF,TGTGCCACCTCAAAGACAGGGTCGGCTGGAAACACCATATATTTT
TRBD1,TRBJ1-1,TRBV18,-,CASSPLGQTNTEAFF,TGTGCCAGCTCACCGTTGGGACAGACGAACACTGAAGCTTTCTTT
TRBD1,TRBJ2-3,TRBV29-1,-,CSVEDRTGGTADTQYF,TGCAGCGTTGAAGATCGGACAGGGGGCACGGCAGATACGCAGTATTTT
-,TRBJ1-5,TRBV2,-,CASSERRNNQPQHF,TGTGCCAGCAGTGAACGTAGGAACAATCAGCCCCAGCATTTT
TRBD2,TRBJ2-7,TRBV11-3,-,CASSLVKAGGPSNEQYF,TGTGCCAGCAGCTTAGTCAAAGCGGGAGGGCCTAGCAACGAGCAGTACTTC
-,TRBJ2-7,TRBV4-2,-,CASSQQTLYEQYF,TGTGCCAGCAGCCAACAAACCCTTTACGAGCAGTACTTC
-,TRBJ2-7,TRBV6-5,-,CATLKGQGGYEQYF,TGTGCCACCCTAAAGGGGCAAGGGGGGTACGAGCAGTACTTC
-,TRBJ1-1,TRBV18,-,CASSPLEVNTEAFF,TGTGCCAGCTCACCGCTTGAGGTAAACACTGAAGCTTTCTTT
-,TRBJ2-5,TRBV6-5,-,CASSYSISRVQETQYF,TGTGCCAGCAGTTACTCGATTTCGAGGGTGCAAGAGACCCAGTACTTC
-,TRBJ2-5,TRBV18,-,CASSLQETQYF,TGTGCCAGCTCACTCCAAGAGACCCAGTACTTC
-,TRBJ1-2,TRBV6-1,-,CASSEGWRSGYTF,TGTGCCAGCAGTGAAGGCTGGCGGTCAGGCTACACCTTC
-,TRBJ2-3,TRBV5-4,-,CASSLSGYYTDTQYF,TGTGCCAGCAGCTTGTCTGGCTACTACACAGATACGCAGTATTTT
-,TRBJ1-5,TRBV7-9,-,CASSFSGQGRNNQPQHF,TGTGCCAGCAGCTTCTCTGGGCAGGGGAGGAACAATCAGCCCCAGCATTTT
-,TRBJ2-7,TRBV7-2,-,CASTPQGGSYEQYF,TGTGCCAGCACCCCGCAGGGGGGGTCCTACGAGCAGTACTTC
TRBD1,TRBJ2-7,TRBV7-2,-,CASSSGTGVGYEQYF,TGTGCCAGCAGCTCCGGGACAGGGGTAGGGTACGAGCAGTACTTC
TRBD1,TRBJ2-1,TRBV11-2,-,CASSTRQGRAGEQFF,TGTGCCAGCAGCACTCGACAGGGAAGAGCTGGTGAGCAGTTCTTC
-,TRBJ2-5,TRBV11-2,-,CASSLGGPRETQYF,TGTGCCAGCAGCTTAGGCGGGCCGCGCGAGACCCAGTACTTC
-,TRBJ2-3,TRBV29-1,once,CSVVLVRGQDTQYF,TGCAGCGTCGTACTAGTTAGGGGACAAGATACGCAGTATTTT
TRBD2,TRBJ2-7,TRBV15,-,CATSRGLAGTYEQYF,TGTGCCACCAGCAGAGGACTAGCGGGAACCTACGAGCAGTACTTC
-,TRBJ1-1,TRBV6-5,-,CASSYRNTEAFF,TGTGCCAGCAGTTACCGGAACACTGAAGCTTTCTTT
TRBD2,TRBJ2-5,TRBV27,-,CASSLPLSREGRYQETQYF,TGTGCCAGCAGTTTACCCCTGTCGCGGGAGGGCCGGTACCAAGAGACCCAGTACTTC
-,TRBJ1-1,TRBV6-6,-,CASSYSSTSNTEAFF,TGTGCCAGCAGTTACTCGAGCACATCGAACACTGAAGCTTTCTTT
TRBD2,TRBJ2-2,TRBV5-4,-,CASSPGGGVAGELFF,TGTGCCAGCAGCCCGGGGGGGGGAGTAGCCGGGGAGCTGTTTTTT
-,TRBJ2-3,TRBV5-1,-,CASSLNPLESTDTQYF,TGCGCCAGCAGCTTAAACCCGCTGGAGAGCACAGATACGCAGTATTTT
-,TRBJ2-3,TRBV4-1,-,CASSLAGTGASGGPDTQYF,TGCGCCAGCAGCCTTGCCGGGACAGGGGCTAGCGGGGGGCCAGATACGCAGTATTTT
TRBD1,TRBJ2-3,TRBV7-3,-,CASSSQGAGWSDTQYF,TGTGCCAGCAGCTCCCAGGGGGCAGGGTGGTCAGATACGCAGTATTTT
TRBD2,TRBJ2-5,TRBV7-9,-,CASSLVIWREGLRETQYF,TGTGCCAGCAGCTTAGTCATCTGGCGGGAGGGCCTCCGAGAGACCCAGTACTTC
-,TRBJ2-5,TRBV6-5,-,CASSYSRWGKETQYF,TGTGCCAGCAGTTACTCGAGATGGGGAAAAGAGACCCAGTACTTC
-,TRBJ2-7,TRBV7-2,-,CASSLTHDRWEQYF,TGTGCCAGCAGCTTAACCCACGATAGATGGGAGCAGTACTTC
-,TRBJ2-7,TRBV5-5,-,CASSLDFYEQYF,TGTGCCAGCAGCTTGGATTTCTACGAGCAGTACTTC
-,TRBJ1-1,TRBV29-1,few,CSVDLGAYSGFGTEAFF,TGCAGCGTTGATTTAGGGGCATATAGCGGGTTCGGAACTGAAGCTTTCTTT
-,TRBJ1-1,TRBV18,-,CASSPPGGRRTEAFF,TGTGCCAGCTCACCACCGGGGGGGCGCAGGACTGAAGCTTTCTTT
-,TRBJ1-1,TRBV29-1,-,CSVDRGEGGAFF,TGCAGCGTTGATCGAGGGGAGGGCGGAGCTTTCTTT
-,TRBJ2-3,TRBV7-2,-,CASSANNLRTDTQYF,TGTGCCAGCAGCGCTAACAACCTGAGGACAGATACGCAGTATTTT
TRBD1,TRBJ1-6,TRBV19,few,CASSAPGQGDSPLHF,TGTGCCAGTAGTGCTCCGGGACAGGGCGATTCACCCCTCCACTTT
-,TRBJ1-3,TRBV6-1,once,CASSESHLLRGNTIYF,TGTGCCAGCAGTGAATCCCATTTGTTGAGGGGAAACACCATATATTTT
TRBD2,TRBJ2-7,TRBV5-1,few,CASSLETSGRNYEQYF,TGCGCCAGCAGCTTGGAGACTAGCGGGAGGAACTACGAGCAGTACTTC
TRBD2,TRBJ2-1,TRBV19,-,CASSSPPTSGGSPTYNEQFF,TGTGCCAGTAGTTCCCCCCCGACTAGCGGGGGATCCCCAACCTACAATGAGCAGTTCTTC
TRBD1,TRBJ1-6,TRBV6-1,-,CASGGTAVSSPLHF,TGTGCCAGTGGAGGGACAGCTGTTAGTTCACCCCTCCACTTT
TRBD2,TRBJ2-4,TRBV7-8,-,CASSLAMASGTQNIQYF,TGTGCCAGCAGCTTAGCGATGGCTAGCGGGACCCAAAACATTCAGTACTTC
TRBD2,TRBJ2-1,TRBV7-9,-,CASSSGLAVHNEQFF,TGTGCCAGCAGCTCAGGACTAGCGGTCCACAATGAGCAGTTCTTC
-,TRBJ1-6,TRBV5-1,few,CASSLAGTNSYNSPLHF,TGCGCCAGCAGCTTGGCCGGGACCAACTCCTATAATTCACCCCTCCACTTT
TRBD2,TRBJ2-1,TRBV5-4,-,CASSTGTSGGVNEQFF,TGTGCCAGCAGCACAGGGACTAGCGGGGGGGTGAATGAGCAGTTCTTC
-,TRBJ2-5,TRBV6-6,-,CASSYSNQGLGETQYF,TGTGCCAGCAGTTACTCGAATCAGGGGCTCGGAGAGACCCAGTACTTC
-,TRBJ2-1,TRBV6-5,-,CASSRDLSLQFF,TGTGCCAGCAGCAGAGACCTTTCCCTCCAGTTCTTC
-,TRBJ1-3,TRBV28,medium-sized,CASTPQAGNTIYF,TGTGCCAGCACTCCTCAGGCTGGAAACACCATATATTTT
-,TRBJ2-1,TRBV7-9,-,CASSLAETGKKQFF,TGTGCCAGCAGCTTAGCCGAAACAGGAAAAAAGCAGTTCTTC
TRBD2,TRBJ2-7,TRBV15,-,CATSGLLGGQGEQYF,TGTGCCACCAGCGGACTATTGGGAGGGCAGGGCGAGCAGTACTTC
TRBD1,TRBJ2-2,TRBV4-3,-,CASSPPRQGQNTGELFF,TGCGCCAGCAGCCCGCCTCGACAGGGACAGAACACCGGGGAGCTGTTTTTT
-,TRBJ2-3,TRBV25-1,once,CASSGGRGTDTQYF,TGTGCCAGCAGTGGGGGTCGCGGCACAGATACGCAGTATTTT
-,TRBJ1-4,TRBV6-4,few,CASSDREGEKLFF,TGTGCCAGCAGTGACAGGGAAGGGGAAAAACTGTTTTTT
TRBD1,TRBJ2-7,TRBV27,-,CASSPGTGRSYEQYF,TGTGCCAGCAGCCCTGGGACAGGAAGGTCCTACGAGCAGTACTTC